This T cell receptor (beta chain) was identified in a study of CD8 T cells in ankylosing spondylitis (dated by TCRdb to about 2017). The study in broad terms: The study set out to find disease-linked TCR variants by profiling T cell receptor beta repertoires in ankylosing spondylitis patients and healthy donors. The full study cohort comprised about 25 ankylosing spondylitis patients and 85 to 120 healthy donors. Peripheral blood samples were taken, and synovial fluid was additionally collected from ankylosing spondylitis patients.

On the study overall, not on this receptor specifically: Blood from ankylosing spondylitis patients appeared to be characterized by a TCR beta motif composed of eight highly homologous amino acid variants. Some of the motif variants had been reported before in the synovial fluid and blood of reactive arthritis patients, a finding that suggests common disease-initiation mechanisms. The disease-linked clones showed a CD8+ phenotype and occurred at relatively low frequencies in peripheral blood. The disease-linked clones were reported as significantly enriched in matched synovial fluid samples from ankylosing spondylitis patients.

CDR1 and CDR2 were assigned from the germline V gene as SGHRS and YFSETQ. V gives up 0 bases and J gives up 6 bases, and the segment between their germline ends measures 13 bases. Measured from the cysteine to the phenylalanine, the CDR3 is 15 residues long. Left in the record is the CDR3 DNA by itself, 45 bases read in frame from the first base. As for this clonotype: Its antigen remains unidentified. Qualities for individual bases were not recorded, and no much larger clone is one base off.

The instrument given in TCRdb is Illumina HiSeq 2500. TCR beta libraries were prepared by quantitative 5'-RACE with molecular barcodes. The study's own analysis went as follows. Disease-linked TCR variants were identified with a new computational method built on a probabilistic model of VDJ rearrangement. The public reads were reanalyzed by TCRdb: fastp trimming at Q25, MiXCR alignment, in-frame beta chains only. One record per CDR3 amino acid sequence lists the most common genes and DNA. In this record, the V and J calls reflect TCRdb's handling and not the investigators' own analysis. The sample data list roughly 130,000 distinct CDR3 sequences, and 9.3% of these were observed just once. The ten largest clones add up to roughly 3.4% of the sample.

Recombination joined TRBV5-1 with TRBJ2-1; TRBD2 could be the D gene, as 5 bases match. Material for sequencing was blood, either unsorted or a sorted T cell fraction (not recorded which). The clonotype was recovered from a male donor with ankylosing spondylitis or in good health (not recorded which). In nucleotides, the sequence is TGCGCCAGCAGCTTGGTAGAGGACTTCCGCAATGAGCAGTTCTTC. Protein translation: CASSLVEDFRNEQFF.